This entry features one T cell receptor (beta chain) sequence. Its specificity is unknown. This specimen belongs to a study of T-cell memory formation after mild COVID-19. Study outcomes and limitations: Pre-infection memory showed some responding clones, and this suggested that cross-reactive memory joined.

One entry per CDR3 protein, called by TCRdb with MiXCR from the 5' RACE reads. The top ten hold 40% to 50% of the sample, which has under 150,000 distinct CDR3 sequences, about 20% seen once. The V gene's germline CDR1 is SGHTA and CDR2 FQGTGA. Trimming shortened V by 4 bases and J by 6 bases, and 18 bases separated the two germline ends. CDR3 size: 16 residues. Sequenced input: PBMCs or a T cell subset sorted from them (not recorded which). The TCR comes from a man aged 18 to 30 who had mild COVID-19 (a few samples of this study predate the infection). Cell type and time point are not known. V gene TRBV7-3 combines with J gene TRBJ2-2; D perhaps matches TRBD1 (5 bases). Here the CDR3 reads CASSSPRFGHPGELFF. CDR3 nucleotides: TGTGCCAGCAGCTCCCCCCGCTTCGGACATCCCGGGGAGCTGTTTTTT. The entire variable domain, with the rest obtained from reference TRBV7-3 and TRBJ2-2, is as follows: GAGVSQTPSNKVTEKGKYVELRCDPISGHTALYWYRQSLGQGPEFLIYFQGTGAADDSGLPNDRFFAVRPEGSVSTLKIQRTERGDSAVYLCASSSPRFGHPGELFFGEGSRLTVL.